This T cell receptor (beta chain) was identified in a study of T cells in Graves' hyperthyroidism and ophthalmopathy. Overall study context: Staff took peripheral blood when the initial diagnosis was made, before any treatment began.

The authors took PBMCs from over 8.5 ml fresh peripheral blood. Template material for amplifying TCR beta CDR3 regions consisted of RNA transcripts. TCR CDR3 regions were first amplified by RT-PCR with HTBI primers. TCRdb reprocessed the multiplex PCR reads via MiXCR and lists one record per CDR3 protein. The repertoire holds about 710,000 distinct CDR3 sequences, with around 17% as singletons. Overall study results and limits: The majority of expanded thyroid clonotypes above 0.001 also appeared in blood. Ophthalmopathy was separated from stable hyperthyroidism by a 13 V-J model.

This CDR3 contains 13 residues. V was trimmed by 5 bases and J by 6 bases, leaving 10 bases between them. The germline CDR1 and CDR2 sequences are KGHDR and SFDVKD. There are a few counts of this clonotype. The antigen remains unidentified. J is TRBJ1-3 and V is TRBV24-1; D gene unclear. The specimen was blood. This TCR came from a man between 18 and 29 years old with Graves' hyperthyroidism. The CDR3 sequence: CATSAPTANTIYF. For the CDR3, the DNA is TGTGCCACCAGTGCCCCGACGGCAAACACCATATATTTT.